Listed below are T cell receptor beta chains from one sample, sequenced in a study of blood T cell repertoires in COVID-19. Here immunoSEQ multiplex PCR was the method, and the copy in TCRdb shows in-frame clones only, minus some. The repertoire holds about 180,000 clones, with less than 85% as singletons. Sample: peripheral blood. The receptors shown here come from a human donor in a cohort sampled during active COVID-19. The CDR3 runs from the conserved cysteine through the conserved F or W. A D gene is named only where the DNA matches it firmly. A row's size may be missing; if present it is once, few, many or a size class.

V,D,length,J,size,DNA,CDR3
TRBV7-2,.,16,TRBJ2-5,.,TGTGCCAGCAGCCTATCCTTGCAGCGCTCGATGGAGACCCAGTACTTC,CASSLSLQRSMETQYF
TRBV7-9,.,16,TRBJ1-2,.,TGTGCCAGCAGCTTATTTGCGGGGGCAAGGAGCTATGGCTACACCTTC,CASSLFAGARSYGYTF
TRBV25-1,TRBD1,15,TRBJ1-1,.,TGTGCCAGAGGGGGGACAGGGCTATTGAACACTGAAGCTTTCTTT,CARGGTGLLNTEAFF
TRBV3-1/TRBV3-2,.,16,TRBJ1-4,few,TGTGCCAGCAGCCAAAGCGGGGACTCCACTAATGAAAAACTGTTTTTT,CASSQSGDSTNEKLFF
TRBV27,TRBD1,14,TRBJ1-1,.,TGTGCCAGCAGTTTATGGACAGGGGACACTGAAGCTTTCTTT,CASSLWTGDTEAFF
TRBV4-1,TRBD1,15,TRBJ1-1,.,TGCGCCAGCAGCCGACAGGGGGCCTTGAACACTGAAGCTTTCTTT,CASSRQGALNTEAFF
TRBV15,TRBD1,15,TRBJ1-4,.,TGTGCCACCAGCAGAGACCAGGGGGCGCGTGAAAAACTGTTTTTT,CATSRDQGAREKLFF
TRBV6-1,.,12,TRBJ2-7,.,TGTGCCAGCAGTGAATCGTACTACGAGCAGTACTTC,CASSESYYEQYF
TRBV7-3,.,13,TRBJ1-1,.,TGTGCCAGCAGCTTATTGGCAGGGACTGAAGCTTTCTTT,CASSLLAGTEAFF
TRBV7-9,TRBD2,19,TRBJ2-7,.,TGTGCCAGCAGCTTAGCCCGGGGACTAGCGGGGCTAAGCTCCTACGAGCAGTACTTC,CASSLARGLAGLSSYEQYF
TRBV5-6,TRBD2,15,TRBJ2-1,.,TGTGCCAGCAGCTCCCTAGCGGACTCCTACAATGAGCAGTTCTTC,CASSSLADSYNEQFF
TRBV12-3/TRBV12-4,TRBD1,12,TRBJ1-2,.,TGTGCCAGCAGTTTGACGGACAGGGGCTACACCTTC,CASSLTDRGYTF
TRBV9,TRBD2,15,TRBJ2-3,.,TGTGCCAGCAGCCCGAGACTAGCGGGGACAGATACGCAGTATTTT,CASSPRLAGTDTQYF
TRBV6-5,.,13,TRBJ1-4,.,TGTGCCAGCGGGTTGCGGTATAATGAAAAACTGTTTTTT,CASGLRYNEKLFF
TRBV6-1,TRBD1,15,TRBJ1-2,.,TGTGCCAGCAGTGAAACCGGGACAGGGAAATTCGGCTACACCTTC,CASSETGTGKFGYTF
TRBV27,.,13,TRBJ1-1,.,TGTGCCAGCAGTCCTCAGAAGAACACTGAAGCTTTCTTT,CASSPQKNTEAFF
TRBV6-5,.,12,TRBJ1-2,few,TGTGCCAGCACTTTAGAGCACTATGGCTACACCTTC,CASTLEHYGYTF
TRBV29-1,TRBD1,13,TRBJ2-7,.,TGCAGCGTTGAGGGACAGGACCTAGACGAGCAGTACTTC,CSVEGQDLDEQYF
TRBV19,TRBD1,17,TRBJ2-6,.,TGTGCCAGTAGTTTTTCCAGGGGGCTGTCTGGGGCCAACGTCCTGACTTTC,CASSFSRGLSGANVLTF
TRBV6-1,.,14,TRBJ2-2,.,TGTGCCAGCAGTGAACCTAGTGGTACCGGGGAGCTGTTTTTT,CASSEPSGTGELFF
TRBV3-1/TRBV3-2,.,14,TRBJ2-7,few,TGTGCCAGCAGCCAAGCAACTATCCCTCGGGAGCAGTACTTC,CASSQATIPREQYF
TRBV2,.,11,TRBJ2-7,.,TGTGCCACCGGCGGCAATTACGAGCAGTACTTC,CATGGNYEQYF